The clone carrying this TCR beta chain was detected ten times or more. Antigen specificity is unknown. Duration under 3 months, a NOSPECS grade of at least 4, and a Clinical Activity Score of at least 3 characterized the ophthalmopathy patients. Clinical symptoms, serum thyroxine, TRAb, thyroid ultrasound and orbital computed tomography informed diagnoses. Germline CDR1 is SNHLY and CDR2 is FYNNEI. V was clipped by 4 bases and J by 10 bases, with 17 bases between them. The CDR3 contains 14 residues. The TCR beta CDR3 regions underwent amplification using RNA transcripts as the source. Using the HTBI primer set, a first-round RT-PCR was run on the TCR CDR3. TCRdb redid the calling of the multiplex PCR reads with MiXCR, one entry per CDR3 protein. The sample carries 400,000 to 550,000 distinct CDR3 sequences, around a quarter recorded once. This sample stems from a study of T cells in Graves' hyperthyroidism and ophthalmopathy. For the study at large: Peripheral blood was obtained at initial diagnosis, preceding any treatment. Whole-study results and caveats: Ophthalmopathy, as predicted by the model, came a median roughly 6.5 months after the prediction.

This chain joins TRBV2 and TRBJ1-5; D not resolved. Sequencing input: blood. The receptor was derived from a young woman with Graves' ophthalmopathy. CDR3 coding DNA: TGTGCCAGCAGTGTGGCCAGCCGTTTGGATCCCCAGCATTTT. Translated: CASSVASRLDPQHF.